This T cell receptor (beta chain) was profiled in a study of T cell responses to AZD1222 COVID-19 vaccine (dated by TCRdb to 2020 to 2023). For the wider study: Because spike-specific TCR depth and breadth did not differ between the two schedules, AZD1222 recipients who got a second dose at roughly 4 weeks were pooled with those who got a second dose at roughly 12 weeks. TCR sequencing covered more than 230 trial participants: some 210 given two doses of AZD1222 and approximately 26 given two doses of MenACWY control vaccine. Trial participants were enrolled by age into subgroups of 18-55, 56-69 and 70-plus years, and around 150, 29 and 61 TCR-sequenced participants, respectively, were included in these subgroups.

In regard to this clone: The antigen it recognizes is unknown. No base-level quality is on record; no much larger clone is a single base apart.

The CDR3 regions of human TCRbeta chains were analyzed by immunosequencing. On the study's bioinformatics: TCRs in the repertoires were compared against a reference library of SARS-CoV-2-specific TCRs that had been generated with the MIRA antigen-specificity platform. Breadth meant the fraction of unique TCRs that were SARS-CoV-2-associated, whereas depth meant the fraction of total T cells that were SARS-CoV-2-associated. Using the MIRA data, each spike-specific TCR was mapped to the spike region that the TCR reacts to and placed in a CD4 or CD8 class. Log10-transformed breadth and depth values were compared by one-way ANOVA with Sidak's multiple comparisons tests. TCRdb retrieved this table from immuneACCESS and kept in-frame rearrangements only. Not all clones are present; in checked studies, unresolved V genes account for under half, and no reason is known for the remainder. V and J calls and clone size follow that table, whereas D and trimming were derived from the DNA. Present in this sample are 90,000 or so clones, approximately 91% of which were seen just once. The ten largest make up roughly 2.3% of the sample.

Results the study describes overall, beyond this receptor: Because no day 14 peak-response samples were available, repertoires were characterized only after the peak T cell response. Reportedly, almost half of the unique spike-specific TCRs recognized epitopes lying outside the regions that are mutated in the B.1.351 and B.1.1.7 variants. In the small 56-69-year group, the increase in depth fell short of significance, most likely because of low power. The vaccine-associated CD4 TCRs covered the entire spike protein, and the dominant responses fell in regions 160-218 and 743-854. Spike-specific TCR breadth and depth rose significantly after two AZD1222 doses compared with day 0 and with MenACWY recipients. Most participants were white British and females outnumbered males, and the authors suggested that clonal diversity may have been underestimated. Conclusions about previously exposed vaccinees were limited because only a handful of AZD1222 recipients were SARS-CoV-2 seropositive at baseline.

The time point label, read with the paper, signifies: baseline before first vaccination. Vaccinee samples came from UK trials COV001 and COV002, including a single-blind randomized controlled phase 2/3 trial of AZD1222 (ChAdOx1 nCoV-19) in healthy adults. Trial participant PBMC samples were collected at day 0 and day 28 after the second dose for TCRbeta chain sequencing. For CDR1 and CDR2, the germline V gene (reference sequence) lists MNHEY and SMNVEV. From the cysteine up to the phenylalanine, the CDR3 has a length of 14 residues. Only the CDR3 portion is preserved as DNA: 42 bases, with reading frame beginning at the first base. V lost 6 bases and J lost 9 bases, and the count of bases not matched to a germline gene is 6.

The source was peripheral blood, collected on day 0 of AZD1222 vaccination. This receptor chain uses TRBV27 and TRBJ1-6, with 9 central nucleotides matching TRBD1. The sequence was obtained from an adult in good health. The CDR3 amino acid sequence is: CASRDRQGGSPLHF. The nucleotide sequence reads TGTGCCAGCAGAGATAGACAGGGGGGTTCACCCCTCCACTTT.